The T cell receptor (beta chain) described here comes from a study of T-cell reconstitution after alpha-beta-depleted transplantation in children. TCRbeta library preparation incorporated unique molecular identifiers. MiXCR, run by TCRdb on the PCR reads, gives a single entry per CDR3 protein. The table shows roughly 90,000 distinct CDR3 sequences, with about 12% occurring only once. The CDR3 length is 15 residues. V lost 0 bases and J lost 2, with 8 bases in between. The germline CDR1 and CDR2 sequences are SGHRS and YFSETQ. This clonotype was seen at least ten times. This receptor was obtained from a human donor who donated a stem cell graft to a child with inherited bone marrow failure. The input for sequencing was PBMCs from the stem cell graft donor, taken from the stem cell graft. V is TRBV5-1 and J is TRBJ2-2; tentatively, D is TRBD1 (6 bases). CDR3 region: CASSLGTVNTGELFF. Written as DNA, the CDR3 is TGCGCCAGCAGCTTGGGGACAGTAAACACCGGGGAGCTGTTTTTT.